These 26 T cell receptor beta chains were sequenced from one sample in a study of glioma-infiltrating T cells. Amplification of TCR alpha and beta CDR3 regions from RNA used iRepertoire nested multiplex PCR. MiXCR, applied by TCRdb to the multiplex PCR reads, yields one record per CDR3 protein. This sample has fewer than 110,000 distinct CDR3 sequences; approximately 28% occur once, and the top ten carry around 40%. The specimen was glioma tissue, nonneoplastic brain tissue, or PBMCs (not recorded which). These receptor sequences come from a human donor with low-grade glioma or glioblastoma, undergoing nonglioma brain surgery, or in good health (not recorded which).

This clonotype was observed a handful of times. The rearrangement links TRBV2 to TRBJ1-2, with D possibly being TRBD1 (6 bases). In germline, CDR1 is SNHLY, CDR2 FYNNEI. The CDR3 is 12 amino acids. V lost 7 bases and J 3 bases, leaving 9 bases between the germline ends. Here the CDR3 reads CASNREYYGYTF. CDR3 DNA: TGTGCCAGCAACAGGGAGTACTATGGCTACACCTTC.

This clonotype was observed many times. V gene TRBV28 combines with J gene TRBJ2-3; tentative D call: TRBD1 (6 bases). The CDR3 consists of 15 residues. CDR1 MDHEN and CDR2 SYDVKM come from the germline V gene. V was shortened by 5 bases and J by 0 bases, with 12 bases between the two germline ends. As DNA, the CDR3 is TGTGCCAGCAGTCGGACAGTCCCTAGCACAGATACGCAGTATTTT. Its translation: CASSRTVPSTDTQYF. Combining the CDR3 with reference TRBV28 and TRBJ2-3 gives the whole variable domain DVKVTQSSRYLVKRTGEKVFLECVQDMDHENMFWYRQDPGLGLRLIYFSYDVKMKEKGDIPEGYSVSREKKERFSLILESASTNQTSMYLCASSRTVPSTDTQYFGPGTRLTVL.

This clonotype has at least ten counts. The chain carries TRBV27 and TRBJ1-4; D gene uncertain. Trimming left V 7 bases short and J 3 bases short, with 15 bases between. This CDR3 has 15 amino acids. Germline lookup yields CDR1 MNHEY and CDR2 SMNVEV (reference sequence). The CDR3 DNA follows: TGTGCCAGCAACAAATATGCGGGGTCTAATGAAAAACTGTTTTTT. Protein product: CASNKYAGSNEKLFF.

A few counts support this clonotype. J is TRBJ1-2 and V is TRBV5-8, with D possibly being TRBD1 (6 bases). CDR1 and CDR2 from the germline V gene are SGHTS and YDEGEE. The CDR3 sequence is 15 residues long. V was cut by 4 bases and J by 2 bases, with 15 bases left in between. The CDR3 DNA reads TGTGCCAGCAGCAACGACAGGACAGAGAACTATGGCTACACCTTC. As protein: CASSNDRTENYGYTF.

This sequence joins TRBV25-1 and TRBJ2-1, with 8 bases aligning to TRBD1. This CDR3 contains 19 residues. Germline V gene lookup returns CDR1 MGHDK and CDR2 SYGVNS. With 4 bases clipped from V and 0 bases from J, the junction kept 14 bases outside the gene matches. CDR3 protein: CASSGQRQADRDSYNEQFF. The CDR3 DNA sequence: TGTGCCAGCAGTGGACAGCGCCAGGCGGACAGGGACTCCTACAATGAGCAGTTCTTC.

This clonotype was counted at least ten times. This chain links TRBV27 with TRBJ2-1; TRBD1 matches at 9 bases. Germline trimming cut 4 bases from V and 6 bases from J; bases unmatched to any gene: 7. The length of the CDR3 is 15 residues. Germline V gene lookup returns CDR1 MNHEY and CDR2 SMNVEV (reference sequence). The CDR3 DNA follows: TGTGCCAGCAGTTACTGGGACAGGGCGGCCAATGAGCAGTTCTTC. Encoded protein: CASSYWDRAANEQFF.

Of note for this clonotype: Given a much more abundant clone one base away, this may be a read error. The chain employs TRBV7-9 and TRBJ2-7; TRBD2 agrees at 7 bases. Losses at the gene ends were 5 bases for V and 7 bases for J; bases not matched to a gene: 8. This CDR3 has 13 residues. The V gene's germline CDR1 is SEHNR and CDR2 FQNEAQ (reference sequence). The CDR3 region has the DNA TGTGCCAGCAGCCCGGGACTAAAGGGAGAGCAGTACTTC. It translates to CASSPGLKGEQYF.

Regarding this clonotype: At one boundary the junction diverges from the germline segment, which might be a read error. The V and J genes are TRBV19 and TRBJ1-2; a weak D match, TRBD1 (6 bases). Germline V gives CDR1 LNHDA, CDR2 SQIVND (reference sequence). The CDR3 loop spans 12 amino acids. The CDR3 here is CASKKGGYGYTF. The DNA for the CDR3 is TGCGCCAGTAAGAAGGGGGGCTATGGCTACACCTTC.

The rearrangement uses TRBV6-1 and TRBJ2-7; a weak D match, TRBD1 (5 bases). V was clipped by 7 bases and J by 5 bases, with 18 bases between them. CDR1 and CDR2 (germline): MNHNS, SASEGT. The CDR3 runs 14 residues. The CDR3 here is CASTLDSTGHEQYF. The CDR3 nucleotides are TGTGCCAGCACCCTTGACAGCACCGGCCACGAGCAGTACTTC.

This clonotype was seen repeatedly, ten times or more. J is TRBJ2-5 and V is TRBV7-2, with no clear D. CDR3 length: 12 residues. CDR1 and CDR2 (germline): SGHTA, FQGNSA. Trimming pared 2 bases from V and 5 bases from J, leaving 6 bases between. The CDR3 bases are TGTGCCAGCAGCTTATTTCGGGAGACCCAGTACTTC. It is translated as CASSLFRETQYF. Full variable domain (rest looked up from reference TRBV7-2 and TRBJ2-5): GAGVSQSPSNKVTEKGKDVELRCDPISGHTALYWYRQSLGQGLEFLIYFQGNSAPDKSGLPSDRFSAERTGGSVSTLTIQRTQQEDSAVYLCASSLFRETQYFGPGTRLLVL.

V and J are TRBV10-3 and TRBJ2-7, with 11 bases that match TRBD2. CDR1 and CDR2 from the germline V gene are ENHRY and SYGVKD. The CDR3 consists of 16 residues. V lost 4 bases to trimming and J lost 7 bases; unmatched junction nucleotides: 12. As DNA, the CDR3 is TGTGCCATCAGTGTTTCTAGCGGGGGGTTAAACAATGAGCAGTACTTC. Its translation is CAISVSSGGLNNEQYF.

On this clonotype: Just one base apart from a much larger clone, this may be a read error. This chain connects TRBV7-3 to TRBJ2-1; tentatively, D is TRBD1 or TRBD2 (5 bases each). Germline lookup yields CDR1 SGHTA and CDR2 FQGTGA. This CDR3 is 13 amino acids long. CDR3 sequence: CASSLMAGAEQLF. The CDR3 DNA follows: TGTGCCAGCAGCTTAATGGCCGGGGCTGAGCAGTTATTC.

This clonotype was found many times. The CDR3 loop reads CASSYSQQGDQPQHF. The CDR3, as DNA: TGTGCCAGCAGTTACTCGCAACAGGGCGATCAGCCCCAGCATTTT. The chain recombines TRBV6-6 with TRBJ1-5; D is perhaps TRBD1 (6 bases). CDR1 MNHNY and CDR2 SVGAGI come from the germline V gene (reference sequence). The CDR3 loop spans 15 amino acids. The V end was cut by 0 bases, the J end by 5 bases, with 11 bases between.

V and J are TRBV19 and TRBJ1-2; the D gene is possibly TRBD1 (5 bases). Trimming stripped 11 bases from V and 4 bases from J, with 17 bases between. The CDR3 has 13 residues. CDR1 is LNHDA and CDR2 is SQIVND in the germline V gene (reference sequence). The CDR3 spells CAGAPPGTYGYTF. The CDR3 region has the DNA TGTGCCGGCGCCCCGCCCGGGACCTATGGCTACACCTTC.

This chain joins TRBV12-3 or TRBV12-4 and TRBJ2-4, with 7 bases matching TRBD1. This CDR3 spans 14 amino acids. Losses at the gene ends were 6 bases for V and 3 bases for J; bases not matched to a gene: 5. CDR3 residues: CASSRTGGKNIQYF. In DNA form, the CDR3 reads TGTGCCAGCAGCCGGACAGGCGGCAAAAACATTCAGTACTTC.

There are many counts of this clonotype. V is TRBV4-2 and J is TRBJ2-1, with D possibly called TRBD1 or TRBD2 (5 bases each). This CDR3 comprises 16 residues. Trimming took 6 bases from V and 4 from J, leaving 19 bases between them. Germline CDR1 is LGHNA and CDR2 is YNFKEQ. The CDR3 spells CASSPGAGIEYNEQFF. The CDR3 DNA reads as TGTGCCAGCAGTCCCGGGGCAGGGATCGAATACAATGAGCAGTTCTTC.

The CDR3 here is CASSFQRTGAYNEQFF. CDR3 DNA: TGTGCCAGCAGTTTTCAAAGGACAGGGGCATACAATGAGCAGTTCTTC. The chain combines TRBV12-3 or TRBV12-4 with TRBJ2-1; 9 bases line up with TRBD1. V was clipped by 3 bases and J by 4 bases; unmatched bases: 7. This CDR3 region has 16 residues.

The genes are TRBV27 and TRBJ2-1, with TRBD2 matching 9 bases. CDR1 is MNHEY and CDR2 is SMNVEV in the germline V gene (reference sequence). V lost 10 bases to trimming and J lost 4 bases; unmatched junction nucleotides: 11. The CDR3 sequence is 15 residues long. The CDR3 reads CAKAAGGLSYNEQFF. In DNA, the CDR3 is TGTGCCAAGGCAGCGGGGGGCCTCTCTTACAATGAGCAGTTCTTC.

This clonotype was observed many times. This chain joins TRBV27 and TRBJ2-5; D is possibly TRBD2 (5 bases). The CDR3 is 13 amino acids. The germline V and J ends were trimmed by 4 bases and 9 bases, with 15 bases remaining between them. Per germline, CDR1 MNHEY and CDR2 SMNVEV (reference sequence). The CDR3: CASSSYSQAAQYF. DNA of the CDR3: TGTGCCAGCAGTTCCTACAGCCAAGCGGCCCAGTACTTC.

This clonotype appeared many times. CDR3 nucleotide sequence: TGTGCCAGCAGTATGGACGCTGCAACTAATGAAAAACTGTTTTTT. This gives the protein CASSMDAATNEKLFF. V gene TRBV6-1 combines with J gene TRBJ1-4, with D unresolved. The V gene lost 5 bases and the J gene lost 0 bases, with 10 bases spanning the gap. The CDR3 totals 15 residues. Per the germline V gene, CDR1 is MNHNS and CDR2 is SASEGT.

Remarks on this clonotype: This may stem from a read error, because a much larger clone lies one nucleotide away. The chain recombines TRBV6-1 with TRBJ1-3; possibly TRBD1 for D (6 bases). The ends were cut back, 9 bases at V and 1 base at J, with 13 bases in the middle. CDR1 is MNHNS and CDR2 is SASEGT in the germline V gene. CDR3 length: 14 amino acids. The CDR3 DNA reads TGTGCCAGACTCAAGGGGGGGTCTGGAAACACCATATATTTT. This codes for CARLKGGSGNTIYF.

The chain is built from TRBV3-1 and TRBJ2-5; 12 nucleotides align to TRBD2. The V segment lost 1 base and the J segment 9 bases; nucleotides outside the gene matches: 9. CDR3 length equals 16 residues. Germline CDR1 and CDR2: LGHDT and YNNKEL (reference sequence). The CDR3: CASSQASGGAYEAQYF. The DNA of the CDR3 is TGTGCCAGCAGCCAAGCTAGCGGGGGGGCCTACGAGGCCCAGTACTTC.

A remark on this clonotype: This likely comes from a read error, as the CDR3 has no conserved phenylalanine or tryptophan at its end. The rearrangement uses TRBV29-1 and TRBJ2-1, with D possibly TRBD2 on 5 matching bases. This CDR3 comprises 13 residues. Per germline, CDR1 SQVTM and CDR2 ANQGSEA. V lost 7 bases and J lost 2, with 12 bases in between. The CDR3 DNA follows: TGCAGCGCCAGCGGAACAACCTACAATGAGCAGTTCCTC. Translation: CSASGTTYNEQFL.

The sample holds many counts of this clonotype. The chain links TRBV10-2 to TRBJ1-1, with D possibly matching TRBD1 (5 bases). The CDR3 has 15 residues. Germline V CDR1 and CDR2: WSHSY, SAAADI. The germline V and J ends were trimmed by 8 bases and 1 base, with 17 bases remaining between them. CDR3 in amino acids: CASRESGRQNTEAFF. CDR3 bases: TGCGCCAGCCGGGAATCGGGACGGCAGAACACTGAAGCTTTCTTT.

This clonotype showed up many times. CDR3 in amino acids: CASSLSRDRGVQPQHF. CDR3 bases: TGTGCCAGCAGTTTAAGCCGGGACAGGGGGGTTCAGCCCCAGCATTTT. The chain is built from TRBV7-2 and TRBJ1-5; 11 bases agree with TRBD1. The V and J ends lost 6 bases and 6 bases, in that order; junction bases with no gene match: 10. Germline values: CDR1 SGHTA, CDR2 FQGNSA. This CDR3 has 16 residues. The full variable domain, its missing parts supplied by reference TRBV7-2 and TRBJ1-5, is GAGVSQSPSNKVTEKGKDVELRCDPISGHTALYWYRQSLGQGLEFLIYFQGNSAPDKSGLPSDRFSAERTGGSVSTLTIQRTQQEDSAVYLCASSLSRDRGVQPQHFGDGTRLSIL.

The rearrangement uses TRBV24-1 and TRBJ2-3; 8 bases agree with TRBD2. Germline loops: CDR1 KGHDR, CDR2 SFDVKD. The CDR3 loop spans 15 amino acids. Trimming at V came to 3 bases and at J to 3 bases, leaving 4 bases not matched to a gene. The CDR3 DNA reads TGTGCCACCAGTGATACTGGGACTAGAACAGATACGCAGTATTTT. This gives the protein CATSDTGTRTDTQYF.